This T cell receptor (beta chain) appears in the sequencing data of a study of identifying expanded T cells in peripheral blood. The germline CDR1 and CDR2 sequences are SGHDN and FVKESK. V gave up 3 bases and J gave up 3 bases, with 9 bases separating them. The CDR3 consists of 13 residues. Using immunoSEQ multiplex PCR, the repertoire was profiled, and TCRdb retains in-frame clones only, with some absent. The sample comprises over 90,000 clones, roughly 88% of which are singletons, and 4.5% to 7% rests with the top ten. The V gene is TRBV14, the J gene TRBJ2-7, with D perhaps being TRBD1 or TRBD2 (5 bases each). The receptor comes from a person aged 18 to 70 in good health. Sequencing was done on a sample of blood. The CDR3 DNA reads TGTGCCAGCAGCCAGAGTGGGGGCTACGAGCAGTACTTC. Translated, it gives CASSQSGGYEQYF.